The 16 T cell receptor beta chains reported below all come from one sample, sequenced in a study of blood T cells in healthy people across ages. The authors ran a second PCR of about 7 to 11 cycles using a sample-barcoded 5' primer and a J-beta primer mix. TCRdb processed the 5' RACE reads anew with MiXCR; each CDR3 protein has one entry. The top ten hold 18% of the sample, which has 450,000 to 700,000 distinct CDR3 sequences, 25% to 30% seen once. Material for sequencing was blood. The receptors shown here come from a woman aged 70-85 years in good health.

The chain couples TRBV7-9 to TRBJ1-6; D is undetermined. This CDR3 has 16 amino acids. CDR1 is SEHNR, CDR2 FQNEAQ, per germline (reference sequence). V lost 3 bases to trimming and J lost 7 bases, with 16 bases between them. CDR3 sequence (DNA): TGTGCCAGCAGCTTGGGCGCAGGTAGCGGAAATTCACCCCTCCACTTT. Protein product: CASSLGAGSGNSPLHF.

This clonotype appeared a few times. The chain links TRBV6-6 to TRBJ1-4, with a tentative D call TRBD1 (5 bases). The V gene lost 6 bases and the J gene lost 8 bases, with 22 bases spanning the gap. The CDR3 length is 16 residues. Germline V CDR1 and CDR2: MNHNY, SVGAGI (reference sequence). The CDR3 bases are TGTGCCAGCAGCCTCGGATGGGACCCAGCCCCGGAAAAACTGTTTTTT. Residues: CASSLGWDPAPEKLFF.

This clonotype has more than one count but fewer than ten. This sequence joins TRBV3-1 and TRBJ2-1, with 12 bases fitting TRBD2. Germline CDR1 LGHDT, CDR2 YNNKEL (reference sequence). The CDR3 spans 15 residues. Trimming took 5 bases from V and 10 from J; bases not matched to a gene: 9. The CDR3 loop reads CASSFPSGGGSEQFF. The CDR3 DNA reads as TGTGCCAGCAGCTTCCCTAGCGGGGGGGGGTCAGAGCAGTTCTTC.

J is TRBJ2-1 and V is TRBV6-2 or TRBV6-3; maybe TRBD1 (6 bases). Germline V gene data show CDR1 as MNHEY and CDR2 as SVGEGT. V dropped 5 bases and J dropped 7 bases, with 15 bases sitting between them. This CDR3 region has 14 residues. The CDR3 DNA reads TGTGCCAGCAGTCTGGACAGCCCTTGGAATGAGCAGTTCTTC. It translates to CASSLDSPWNEQFF.

The V call is TRBV7-9, the J call TRBJ2-5, with D possibly being TRBD1 (7 bases). Germline V CDR1 and CDR2: SEHNR, FQNEAQ (reference sequence). Between the trimmed V and J ends, which lost 4 bases and 1 base, there was a span of 16 bases. The CDR3 is 16 amino acids. The CDR3 loop reads CASSSPAGGFQETQYF. CDR3 nucleotide sequence: TGTGCCAGCAGCTCCCCGGCAGGGGGGTTCCAAGAGACCCAGTACTTC.

V and J are TRBV6-1 and TRBJ2-3; TRBD1 or TRBD2 may be the D gene (5 bases each). Germline CDR1 and CDR2: MNHNS and SASEGT. Trimming left V 6 bases short and J 3 bases short, with 16 bases between. The CDR3 has 15 residues. CDR3 nucleotides: TGTGCCAGCAGGCCGGGACGGAGCAAAACAGATACGCAGTATTTT. Translating gives CASRPGRSKTDTQYF.

This clonotype has more than one count but fewer than ten. The chain employs TRBV11-2 and TRBJ1-2, with 11 bases identical to TRBD1. Germline V lookup: CDR1 SGHAT, CDR2 FQNNGV. With 5 bases clipped from V and 3 bases from J, the junction kept 5 bases outside the gene matches. The CDR3 length is 15 residues. In nucleotides, the CDR3 is TGTGCCAGCAGCGCCGGACAGGGGGCAGACTATGGCTACACCTTC. It encodes CASSAGQGADYGYTF.

This clonotype has just a few counts. This chain uses TRBV12-5 with TRBJ1-2, with no clear D. V was cut by 3 bases and J by 2 bases, with 7 bases left in between. Germline V gene lookup returns CDR1 LGHNT and CDR2 FRNRAP. CDR3 length: 13 residues. The DNA for the CDR3 is TGTGCTAGTGGTTTAGAAAGCAACTATGGCTACACCTTC. It encodes CASGLESNYGYTF.

The chain couples TRBV4-2 to TRBJ2-1, with 8 positions matching TRBD1. V shed 3 bases, J shed 5 bases, and the junction held 6 bases outside the gene matches. This CDR3 is 15 amino acids long. Germline-derived CDR1 and CDR2 are LGHNA and YNFKEQ. The CDR3 DNA follows: TGTGCCAGCAGCCATTTCGGGACAGGTGACAATGAGCAGTTCTTC. It encodes CASSHFGTGDNEQFF.

The J gene is TRBJ2-1, the V gene TRBV6-5, with TRBD2 matching over 11 bases. The CDR3 runs to 19 residues. The V gene's germline CDR1 is MNHEY and CDR2 SVGAGI. With V trimmed by 0 bases and J by 7 bases, 14 bases remained unmatched. In DNA, the CDR3 is TGTGCCAGCAGTTACTCCCCAAGGGCTAGCGGGGGGTCGAGGAATGAGCAGTTCTTC. This gives the protein CASSYSPRASGGSRNEQFF.

This chain connects TRBV29-1 to TRBJ1-2; D is perhaps TRBD1 (5 bases). This CDR3 contains 17 residues. The germline CDR1 and CDR2 sequences are SQVTM and ANQGSEA. V gave up 3 bases and J gave up 7 bases, with 27 bases separating them. The CDR3 is CSVESIGVTGSVRGYTF. The CDR3, as DNA: TGCAGCGTTGAGAGTATAGGGGTAACGGGTTCGGTTCGTGGCTACACCTTC.

V usage is TRBV7-9 and J usage is TRBJ2-7, with 8 positions matching TRBD1. The V and J ends lost 2 bases and 1 base, in that order; junction bases with no gene match: 13. Germline CDR1 and CDR2: SEHNR and FQNEAQ (reference sequence). The CDR3 is made up of 18 amino acids. CDR3 sequence: CASSLIRGHTVPSYEQYF. CDR3 coding DNA: TGTGCCAGCAGCTTAATCAGGGGGCACACGGTACCGTCCTACGAGCAGTACTTC.

The chain carries TRBV11-2 and TRBJ2-1; D is undetermined. Germline V gene data show CDR1 as SGHAT and CDR2 as FQNNGV. Trimming took off 0 bases at V and 10 bases at J, with 13 bases between the two ends. This CDR3 has 14 residues. As DNA, the CDR3 is TGTGCCAGCAGCTTAGACCCGAACGAAGAAGAGCAGTTCTTC. Translating gives CASSLDPNEEEQFF. Combining the CDR3 with reference TRBV11-2 and TRBJ2-1 gives the whole variable domain EAGVAQSPRYKIIEKRQSVAFWCNPISGHATLYWYQQILGQGPKLLIQFQNNGVVDDSQLPKDRFSAERLKGVDSTLKIQPAKLEDSAVYLCASSLDPNEEEQFFGPGTRLTVL.

This clonotype was detected a few times. V and J are TRBV6-5 and TRBJ2-1; 9 bases are shared with TRBD1. The V gene end was trimmed by 2 bases and the J gene end by 1 base; junction bases not matched to a gene: 6. CDR3 size: 17 residues. Germline values: CDR1 MNHEY, CDR2 SVGAGI. For the CDR3, the DNA is TGTGCCAGCAGTTACCGGGACGGGACAGGGTCCTACAATGAGCAGTTCTTC. Translating it yields CASSYRDGTGSYNEQFF.

This clonotype was observed a single time. The genes are TRBV5-4 and TRBJ1-4; D possibly corresponds to TRBD1 (6 bases). Germline values: CDR1 SGHNT, CDR2 YYREEE (reference sequence). CDR3 size: 14 residues. V shed 1 base and J shed 8 bases, with 12 bases lying between them. The CDR3 loop is CASSLTGRGEKLFF. Here the CDR3 DNA reads TGTGCCAGCAGCTTGACGGGTAGGGGGGAAAAACTGTTTTTT.

V gene TRBV12-3 or TRBV12-4 combines with J gene TRBJ1-1; 7 nucleotides match TRBD1. The CDR3 has 16 amino acids. J was trimmed by 1 base and V by 5 bases; bases with no gene match: 10. The CDR3 DNA follows: TGTGCCAGCAGTCCCTGGGGTCAGGGGGGGAACACTGAAGCTTTCTTT. This sequence encodes CASSPWGQGGNTEAFF.